One TCR beta chain is described in this entry. Its antigen is unknown. Clones were read by immunoSEQ multiplex PCR, and TCRdb kept only the in-frame ones, dropping some. The sample comprises about 130,000 clones, around 85% of which are singletons, and roughly 4.4% rests with the top ten. The data derive from a study of T cell responses to AZD1222 COVID-19 vaccine. Overall study results and limits: No day 14 peak samples; only post-peak repertoires were characterized. Only six AZD1222 recipients tested seropositive at baseline. Nearly half of spike-specific TCRs reportedly go after variant regions that carry no mutations. There were mostly white British donors and more females than males, and clonal diversity was possibly underestimated.

Germline lookup yields CDR1 MDHEN and CDR2 SYDVKM. V lost 11 bases to trimming and J lost 5 bases; unmatched junction nucleotides: 10. This CDR3 comprises 14 residues. The clonotype originates from an adult who received the AZD1222 COVID-19 vaccine. Material: peripheral blood, obtained 28 days after the second AZD1222 dose. The rearrangement joins TRBV28 to TRBJ2-2, with 8 nucleotides matching TRBD1. CDR3 nucleotides: TGTGCCGCCTGGACAGGGCGAAAGACCGGGGAGCTGTTTTTT. Its translation is CAAWTGRKTGELFF.